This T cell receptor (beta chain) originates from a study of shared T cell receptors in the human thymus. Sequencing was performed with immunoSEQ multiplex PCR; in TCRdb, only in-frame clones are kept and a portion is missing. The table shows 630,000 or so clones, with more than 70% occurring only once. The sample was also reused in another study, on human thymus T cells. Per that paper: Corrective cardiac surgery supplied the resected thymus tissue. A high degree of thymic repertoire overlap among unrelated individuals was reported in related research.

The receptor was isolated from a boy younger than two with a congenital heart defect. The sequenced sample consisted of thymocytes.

For the CDR3, the DNA is TGTGCCAGCAGCTTAGAAGGACAGCTAATCTACGAGCAGTACTTC. Translating it yields CASSLEGQLIYEQYF. The chain joins TRBV11-2 to TRBJ2-7, with TRBD1 as a possible D gene (6 bases). Trimming stripped 0 bases from V and 3 bases from J, with 12 bases between. This CDR3 is 15 amino acids long. CDR1 and CDR2 (germline): SGHAT, FQNNGV.